This paragraph reports one T cell receptor (beta chain). Its specific antigen is unknown. Base qualities are not provided; no much larger clone lies one nucleotide away. TCRbeta CDR3 regions were amplified from genomic DNA by means of the immunoSEQ Assay, a bias-controlled multiplex PCR. Regarding the original processing steps: Within the assay, amplification of reference gene primers was used to estimate how many nucleated cells each sample contained. To quantify the absolute abundance of each unique TCRbeta CDR3 rearrangement, sequence reads were collapsed and filtered. For each sample, productive Simpson clonality was calculated as the square root of Simpson's diversity index over productive rearrangements. This is the immuneACCESS table as TCRdb keeps it, with only in-frame sequences that have V and J called. A part of the clones is gone; compared with another copy, unresolved V genes explain less than half, and the rest is unexplained. That table gives V, J and clone size, and the DNA gave D and trimming. This sample holds 80,000 to 100,000 clones; about 90% were observed only once. Of the sample, more than 3.5% is held by the ten largest clones.

At one collaborating source in Seattle, patients were enrolled during active infection and were followed longitudinally through the course of disease. Each collaborating institution followed its own protocols to collect whole blood in K2EDTA tubes. Collaborator samples were shipped for TCRbeta analysis as frozen whole blood, isolated PBMCs, or DNA extracted from either sample type. This sample stems from a study of blood T cell repertoires in COVID-19 (dated by TCRdb to 2018 to 2020). As for the study more broadly: Samples from collaborators originated in the United States, Italy and Spain and spanned both the acute and convalescent phases of COVID-19. The prospective study material was composed of cDNA or gDNA derived from T cells, B-cell-depleted T cells, or PBMCs. Subjects who had been exposed to COVID-19, were actively infected with it, or had recovered from it provided the deeply sampled blood TCRbeta repertoires that made up the dataset. The repertoires were released in a freely available public database intended as a resource for research on the immune response to SARS-CoV-2. Samples came from the ongoing ImmuneRACE study (first 160 participants) plus 1,254 subjects from 6 global collaborators. The sample metadata nearly always contained a de-identified subject ID, COVID-19 status, age in years and sex. Where available, HLA class I and class II types were taken from metadata supplied by the sample provider and were not determined by assay-based typing. Points the paper makes about the study in general: The quantity of clinical and demographic metadata differed by source and by participant and was supplied without curation.

According to the germline V gene (reference sequence), CDR1 reads MNHEY and CDR2 reads SMNVEV. The CDR3 goes from the cysteine to the phenylalanine over 16 residues. Left in the record is the CDR3 DNA by itself, 48 bases read in frame from the first base. For this chain, trimming is 6 bases at the V end and 0 bases at the J end, and the number of junction bases without a gene match is 4. Here the chain combines TRBV27 and TRBJ1-3; 11 central nucleotides agree with TRBD1. The receptor was derived from a human donor with COVID-19, enrolled during active disease. The donor label of this sample is uncertain. Material: peripheral blood. The CDR3 protein is CASSPGQGASGNTIYF. The DNA reads as follows: TGTGCCAGCAGCCCCGGACAGGGGGCCTCTGGAAACACCATATATTTT.